Detailed here is one TCR beta chain. These newly diagnosed stage II-IVA oral cavity squamous cell carcinoma patients had no prior systemic or radiation treatment. Patients had HPV-negative, locally advanced oral cavity squamous cell carcinoma. This CDR3 is built from 16 residues. CDR1 and CDR2 from the germline V gene are SGHNT and YYREEE (reference sequence). Unmatched junction bases numbered 3, after V lost 0 bases and J lost 4 bases. The data belong to a study of neoadjuvant anti-PD-1 for oral cavity cancer. Produced via immunoSEQ multiplex PCR; TCRdb's table is partial and in-frame only. The sample yields 55,000 to 80,000 clones, about four fifths seen once.

Here the sequenced sample was PBMCs, taken before nivolumab (anti-PD-1) treatment. This chain joins TRBV5-4 and TRBJ2-2, with 10 bases identical to TRBD1. The sequence was obtained from a person between 35 and 79 years old with oral cavity squamous cell carcinoma. CDR3 loop: CASSLAGQGGTGELFF. The CDR3 DNA reads as TGTGCCAGCAGCTTGGCCGGACAGGGGGGCACCGGGGAGCTGTTTTTT.